A selection of T cell receptor beta chains follows, all from one sample in a study of regulatory T cells in long-lasting Graves disease. MiXCR, run by TCRdb on the multiplex PCR reads, gives a single entry per CDR3 protein. The table shows fewer than 550,000 distinct CDR3 sequences, with 15% to 20% occurring only once. These same records also appear under a second study, on T cells in Graves' hyperthyroidism and ophthalmopathy.

Source: peripheral blood mononuclear cells (PBMCs), taken at new diagnosis, from a patient treated with antithyroid drugs. All receptors derive from a middle-aged woman with Graves disease. CDR3s include the opening cysteine and the closing phenylalanine or tryptophan. The D gene is left open where the match is weak. Size is omitted from some rows. Given values are once, few, many or a class for expanded clones.

V gene: TRBV28
D gene: .
J gene: TRBJ1-5
CDR3 length: 14
clone size: few
CDR3 protein: CASSGLQGWEPQHF
CDR3 DNA: TGTGCCAGCAGCGGTCTTCAGGGATGGGAGCCCCAGCATTTT

V gene: TRBV7-2
D gene: .
J gene: TRBJ2-5
CDR3 length: 14
clone size: .
CDR3 protein: CASRPGTSQGTQYF
CDR3 DNA: TGTGCCAGCAGACCCGGGACAAGCCAAGGGACCCAGTACTTC

V gene: TRBV5-1
D gene: TRBD1
J gene: TRBJ2-7
CDR3 length: 14
clone size: few
CDR3 protein: CASRPGQETYEQYF
CDR3 DNA: TGCGCCAGCAGACCGGGACAGGAGACCTACGAGCAGTACTTC

V gene: TRBV12-3/TRBV12-4
D gene: TRBD2
J gene: TRBJ2-5
CDR3 length: 15
clone size: few
CDR3 protein: CASSRTSGVSWTQYF
CDR3 DNA: TGTGCCAGCAGCCGGACTAGCGGGGTATCCTGGACCCAGTACTTC

V gene: TRBV27
D gene: .
J gene: TRBJ2-1
CDR3 length: 15
clone size: many
CDR3 protein: CASSHRIRVLNEQFF
CDR3 DNA: TGTGCCAGCAGTCACCGCATCAGGGTCCTCAATGAGCAGTTCTTC

V gene: TRBV29-1
D gene: TRBD1
J gene: TRBJ2-6
CDR3 length: 13
clone size: .
CDR3 protein: CGSRGRGANVLTF
CDR3 DNA: TGCGGATCCAGGGGGCGTGGGGCCAACGTCCTGACTTTC

V gene: TRBV20-1
D gene: TRBD2
J gene: TRBJ2-5
CDR3 length: 16
clone size: few
CDR3 protein: CSAQSTSGGPQETQYF
CDR3 DNA: TGCAGTGCCCAGAGCACTAGCGGGGGGCCCCAAGAGACCCAGTACTTC

V gene: TRBV18
D gene: TRBD2
J gene: TRBJ2-3
CDR3 length: 15
clone size: many
CDR3 protein: CATTSGGRLTDTQYF
CDR3 DNA: TGTGCCACCACTAGCGGGGGGCGCCTCACAGATACGCAGTATTTT

V gene: TRBV6-9
D gene: .
J gene: TRBJ2-1
CDR3 length: 12
clone size: few
CDR3 protein: CASSYFLNEQFF
CDR3 DNA: TGTGCCAGCAGTTACTTTCTGAATGAGCAGTTCTTC

V gene: TRBV3-1
D gene: .
J gene: TRBJ1-4
CDR3 length: 14
clone size: many
CDR3 protein: CASSQVQGGEKLFF
CDR3 DNA: TGTGCCAGCAGCCAAGTACAGGGTGGAGAAAAACTGTTTTTT

V gene: TRBV2
D gene: TRBD1
J gene: TRBJ2-1
CDR3 length: 14
clone size: many
CDR3 protein: CASITGTGPNEQFF
CDR3 DNA: TGTGCCAGCATTACCGGGACAGGGCCCAATGAGCAGTTCTTC

V gene: TRBV20-1
D gene: .
J gene: TRBJ2-1
CDR3 length: 12
clone size: many
CDR3 protein: CSLGASYNEQFF
CDR3 DNA: TGCAGCTTAGGGGCTAGTTACAATGAGCAGTTCTTC

V gene: TRBV19
D gene: TRBD1
J gene: TRBJ2-7
CDR3 length: 15
clone size: many
CDR3 protein: CASSIKDRASYEQYF
CDR3 DNA: TGTGCCAGTAGTATTAAGGACAGGGCATCCTACGAGCAGTACTTC

V gene: TRBV29-1
D gene: .
J gene: TRBJ1-1
CDR3 length: 14
clone size: few
CDR3 protein: CSVGGAAVNTEAFF
CDR3 DNA: TGCAGCGTCGGGGGCGCAGCCGTGAACACTGAAGCTTTCTTT

V gene: TRBV27
D gene: .
J gene: TRBJ2-7
CDR3 length: 14
clone size: many
CDR3 protein: CASSKQGYNYEQYF
CDR3 DNA: TGTGCCAGCTCGAAGCAGGGATATAACTACGAGCAGTACTTC

V gene: TRBV5-4
D gene: TRBD1
J gene: TRBJ1-4
CDR3 length: 16
clone size: .
CDR3 protein: CASSLLPGQSNEKLFF
CDR3 DNA: TGTGCCAGCAGCTTGCTGCCGGGACAGTCTAATGAAAAACTGTTTTTT

V gene: TRBV24-1
D gene: TRBD1
J gene: TRBJ1-6
CDR3 length: 14
clone size: many
CDR3 protein: CAAPPWTGDSPLHF
CDR3 DNA: TGTGCCGCCCCTCCGTGGACAGGGGATTCACCCCTCCACTTT

V gene: TRBV5-5
D gene: .
J gene: TRBJ1-6
CDR3 length: 15
clone size: few
CDR3 protein: CASSLEGQGIPFLHF
CDR3 DNA: TGTGCCAGCAGCTTGGAGGGGCAGGGGATCCCCTTCCTCCACTTT

V gene: TRBV3-1
D gene: TRBD1
J gene: TRBJ2-3
CDR3 length: 20
clone size: few
CDR3 protein: CASSQDGRAGTGLATDTQYF
CDR3 DNA: TGTGCCAGCAGCCAAGATGGGCGGGCCGGGACAGGCCTAGCCACAGATACGCAGTATTTT

V gene: TRBV7-3
D gene: TRBD1
J gene: TRBJ1-6
CDR3 length: 15
clone size: few
CDR3 protein: CASSLDRGSNSPLHF
CDR3 DNA: TGTGCCAGCAGCTTGGACAGGGGCTCCAATTCACCCCTCCACTTT

V gene: TRBV10-3
D gene: .
J gene: TRBJ2-6
CDR3 length: 14
clone size: few
CDR3 protein: CAVMTSSGANVLTF
CDR3 DNA: TGTGCCGTGATGACTAGCTCTGGGGCCAACGTCCTGACTTTC

V gene: TRBV12-3/TRBV12-4
D gene: TRBD2
J gene: TRBJ2-3
CDR3 length: 16
clone size: many
CDR3 protein: CASSLAASGGADTQYF
CDR3 DNA: TGTGCCAGCAGTTTAGCGGCCAGCGGGGGGGCGGATACGCAGTATTTT

V gene: TRBV7-8
D gene: .
J gene: TRBJ1-1
CDR3 length: 15
clone size: many
CDR3 protein: CASSLDLGDRTEAFF
CDR3 DNA: TGTGCCAGCAGCTTAGATCTGGGGGATAGAACTGAAGCTTTCTTT

V gene: TRBV19
D gene: .
J gene: TRBJ1-5
CDR3 length: 15
clone size: .
CDR3 protein: CASIGGTWLTQPQHF
CDR3 DNA: TGTGCCAGTATAGGGGGGACCTGGTTGACCCAGCCCCAGCATTTT

V gene: TRBV19
D gene: .
J gene: TRBJ1-2
CDR3 length: 17
clone size: .
CDR3 protein: CASSVSVSQGEGYGYTF
CDR3 DNA: TGTGCCAGTAGTGTCTCTGTTTCCCAGGGAGAGGGCTATGGCTACACCTTC

V gene: TRBV12-3/TRBV12-4
D gene: .
J gene: TRBJ2-2
CDR3 length: 17
clone size: many
CDR3 protein: CASSRGRQPYDTGELFF
CDR3 DNA: TGTGCCAGCAGTCGAGGGCGGCAGCCATATGACACCGGGGAGCTGTTTTTT

V gene: TRBV6-5
D gene: .
J gene: TRBJ2-3
CDR3 length: 16
clone size: .
CDR3 protein: CASSFWLRGSTDTQYF
CDR3 DNA: TGTGCCAGCAGTTTCTGGCTCAGGGGTAGCACAGATACGCAGTATTTT

V gene: TRBV2
D gene: .
J gene: TRBJ2-6
CDR3 length: 15
clone size: many
CDR3 protein: CASSEDSSGANVLTF
CDR3 DNA: TGTGCCAGCAGTGAAGATAGCTCTGGGGCCAACGTCCTGACTTTC

V gene: TRBV2
D gene: .
J gene: TRBJ2-2
CDR3 length: 14
clone size: many
CDR3 protein: CASSEYSTTGELFF
CDR3 DNA: TGTGCCAGCAGTGAATATAGTACTACCGGGGAGCTGTTTTTT

V gene: TRBV5-1
D gene: .
J gene: TRBJ2-7
CDR3 length: 14
clone size: .
CDR3 protein: CASSLVENSYEQYF
CDR3 DNA: TGCGCCAGCAGCTTGGTGGAAAACTCCTACGAGCAGTACTTC